Presented here are 9 T cell receptor beta chains from one specimen sequenced in a study of blood T cell repertoires in COVID-19. Only in-frame clones appear in the TCRdb table, and some are missing; sequencing was by immunoSEQ multiplex PCR. The sample includes around 45,000 clones, 86% seen only once; the top ten take about 15%. Sequenced input: peripheral blood. The source of these receptors is a man in his fifties or sixties with active or convalescent COVID-19.

This chain joins TRBV6-5 and TRBJ1-1, with TRBD1 identical over 8 bases. CDR3 length: 13 residues. Germline V gene sequence: CDR1 MNHEY, CDR2 SVGAGI. Germline trimming cut 6 bases from V and 7 bases from J; bases unmatched to any gene: 7. The CDR3 sequence: CASRRGTGLEAFF. In DNA, the CDR3 is TGTGCCAGCAGACGAGGGACAGGCCTTGAAGCTTTCTTT.

The CDR3 bases are TGCAGTGCTAGTAGGGGATTGGACTATGGCTACACCTTC. Encoded protein: CSASRGLDYGYTF. V usage is TRBV20-1 and J usage is TRBJ1-2, with D possibly matching TRBD1 (5 bases). The germline CDR1 and CDR2 sequences are DFQATT and SNEGSKA (reference sequence). The V end lost 3 bases, the J end lost 3 bases, and 11 bases lay between the germline ends. CDR3 size: 13 residues.

A remark on this clone: The sample holds other DNA sequences that translate to the same CDR3. The genes are TRBV5-1 and TRBJ2-3; the D gene is possibly TRBD1 (6 bases). CDR1 and CDR2 from the germline V gene are SGHRS and YFSETQ. This CDR3 comprises 14 residues. Trimming took off 2 bases at V and 3 bases at J, with 10 bases between the two ends. The CDR3 DNA sequence: TGCGCCAGCAGCTTTGGCCAGGGGACAGATACGCAGTATTTT. Translating gives CASSFGQGTDTQYF.

This chain links TRBV27 with TRBJ2-2, with D perhaps TRBD1 (6 bases). CDR1 is MNHEY, CDR2 SMNVEV, per germline (reference sequence). The CDR3 spans 14 residues. V dropped 4 bases and J dropped 5 bases, with 11 bases sitting between them. The CDR3 coding sequence is TGTGCCAGCAGTTCGGGGACAATTACCGGGGAGCTGTTTTTT. Residues: CASSSGTITGELFF.

This clone was observed a few times. The V call is TRBV4-2, the J call TRBJ1-5; D unresolved. V lost 4 bases and J lost 7, with 11 bases in between. Germline V lookup: CDR1 LGHNA, CDR2 YNFKEQ. The CDR3 runs 13 residues. As DNA, the CDR3 is TGTGCCAGCAGCCCCGAGGCGGGCCAGCCCCAGCATTTT. This sequence encodes CASSPEAGQPQHF.

The DNA for the CDR3 is TGCGCCAGCAGCCAACGAACGACAGGGCTGGCCTACGAGCAGTACTTC. Translating gives CASSQRTTGLAYEQYF. The chain combines TRBV4-1 with TRBJ2-7; 7 bases align to TRBD1. Germline V gene lookup returns CDR1 MGHRA and CDR2 YSYEKL. This CDR3 contains 16 residues. V dropped 2 bases and J dropped 2; count of bases not matched to a gene: 9.

The rearrangement joins TRBV28 to TRBJ1-4; perhaps TRBD1 as D (6 bases). The length of the CDR3 is 14 residues. Per germline, CDR1 MDHEN and CDR2 SYDVKM. V was pared by 8 bases and J by 6 bases, with 16 bases between. The CDR3 DNA follows: TGTGCCAGCGCACCGACAGGAGCTGATGAAAAACTGTTTTTT. Protein sequence: CASAPTGADEKLFF. The entire variable domain, with the rest obtained from reference TRBV28 and TRBJ1-4, is as follows: DVKVTQSSRYLVKRTGEKVFLECVQDMDHENMFWYRQDPGLGLRLIYFSYDVKMKEKGDIPEGYSVSREKKERFSLILESASTNQTSMYLCASAPTGADEKLFFGSGTQLSVL.

The chain recombines TRBV7-6 with TRBJ2-1, with TRBD2 identical over 10 bases. With V trimmed by 0 bases and J by 4 bases, 6 bases remained unmatched. The germline gives CDR1 SGHVS, CDR2 FNYEAQ. This CDR3 contains 17 residues. Here the CDR3 DNA reads TGTGCCAGCAGCTTAGCGGCTAGCGGGGGTGTATACAATGAGCAGTTCTTC. Protein product: CASSLAASGGVYNEQFF. Drawing the rest from reference TRBV7-6 and TRBJ2-1, the complete variable domain is GAGVSQSPRYKVTKRGQDVALRCDPISGHVSLYWYRQALGQGPEFLTYFNYEAQQDKSGLPNDRFSAERPEGSISTLTIQRTEQRDSAMYRCASSLAASGGVYNEQFFGPGTRLTVL.

This clone was observed a few times. The chain has TRBV20-1 and TRBJ2-7, with 8 bases matching TRBD1. The CDR3 has 13 amino acids. The junction had 7 bases not matched to a gene; V was cut back by 3 bases and J by 6 bases. CDR1 is DFQATT, CDR2 SNEGSKA, per germline (reference sequence). DNA for the CDR3: TGCAGTGCTAGTAGGCAGGGGGCTAGCGAGCAGTACTTC. The encoded protein is CSASRQGASEQYF.